This T cell receptor beta chain was recorded in a study of blood T cell repertoires in COVID-19. Across the whole study: The origin of the acute and convalescent COVID-19 samples was the United States, Italy and Spain. Nucleic acid was either cDNA or gDNA, and it came from T cells, B-cell-depleted T cells, or PBMCs.

Trimming left V 5 bases short and J 9 bases short, with 11 bases between. Looked up from germline, CDR1 is KGHSH and CDR2 is LQKENI. This CDR3 comprises 12 residues. As originally analysed: By means of reference gene primer amplification, nucleated cell counts were estimated. The repertoire was sequenced with immunoSEQ multiplex PCR; TCRdb's copy has only in-frame clones and lacks some. V, J and clone size derive from that table, while D and trimming were established from the DNA sequence. This sample has tens of thousands of clones; almost 85% occur once, and the top ten carry roughly 22%. Source material: peripheral blood. The gene calls are TRBV18 and TRBJ1-5; D remains unclear. This receptor was taken from a human donor in a cohort sampled during active COVID-19. In DNA, the CDR3 is TGTGCCAGCTCATCGGAGGGAGGGCCCCAGCATTTT. Translation gives CASSSEGGPQHF.